The rows below give T cell receptor beta chains drawn from one sample of a study of cytomegalovirus exposure and HLA in healthy donors. The method was immunoSEQ multiplex PCR; TCRdb's version includes in-frame clones alone and lacks a portion of them. The table records about 160,000 clones, roughly 80% of them present only once. The sequenced material came from PBMCs. Every receptor here comes from a girl aged 2 to 9 in good health and CMV-seropositive. Each CDR3 is given with its conserved first and last residue. The D gene is left open where the match is weak. Only part of the rows carry a size: once, few, many, or a class if the clone is expanded.

v_gene	d_gene	j_gene	abundance	CDR3nt	CDR3aa
TRBV30	TRBD1	TRBJ2-1	NA	TGTGCCTGGAGTAGACAGGGATATGAGCAGTTCTTC	CAWSRQGYEQFF
TRBV5-1	TRBD2	TRBJ2-1	NA	TGCGCCAGCAGATCACTAGCGGGAGGGCCGGTCGATGAGCAGTTCTTC	CASRSLAGGPVDEQFF
TRBV27	TRBD2	TRBJ2-7	NA	TGTGCCAGCAGTTTATCACTAGCGGGAAGCGAGCAGTACTTC	CASSLSLAGSEQYF
TRBV7-6	TRBD2	TRBJ2-3	NA	TGTGCCAGCAGCCGTGGGCGGGAGGGGACAGATACGCAGTATTTT	CASSRGREGTDTQYF
TRBV29-1	NA	TRBJ2-1	NA	TGCAGCGTTTCGTGGGCGGGGAATGAGCAGTTCTTC	CSVSWAGNEQFF
TRBV5-1	NA	TRBJ2-7	NA	TGCGCCAGCAGCTTGCTAAGCGGCTTCCACTCCTACGAGCAGTACTTC	CASSLLSGFHSYEQYF
TRBV19	TRBD1	TRBJ1-5	NA	TGTGCCAGTAGTTCGACAGGGGCCGGGCGTTCGCCCCAGCATTTT	CASSSTGAGRSPQHF
TRBV28	TRBD2	TRBJ2-3	NA	TGTGCCAGCAGCACTCTAGCGGGAGGAACAACAGATACGCAGTATTTT	CASSTLAGGTTDTQYF
TRBV4-1	NA	TRBJ2-1	once	TGCGCCAGCAGCCAAGATCAGGCAGGAATCTACAATGAGCAGTTCTTC	CASSQDQAGIYNEQFF
TRBV10-1	NA	TRBJ2-1	NA	TGCGCCAGCAGTGAGGATCTTCAGCGGGAGCAGTTCTTC	CASSEDLQREQFF
TRBV30	NA	TRBJ1-5	NA	TGTGCCTGGAGTGTACAAACAGGGTCGTCGCCCCAGCATTTT	CAWSVQTGSSPQHF
TRBV7-8	NA	TRBJ2-1	NA	TGTGCCAGCAGCTTCGAGACTAGCTCCTACAATGAGCAGTTCTTC	CASSFETSSYNEQFF
TRBV4-1	TRBD2	TRBJ2-2	NA	TGCGCCAGCAGCCAAGATCCGGTTAGCGGGAGATGGTACGGCGGGGAGCTGTTTTTT	CASSQDPVSGRWYGGELFF
TRBV7-2	TRBD1	TRBJ1-5	NA	TGTGCCAGCACGCCGACAGGGCACAATCAGCCCCAGCATTTT	CASTPTGHNQPQHF
TRBV28	NA	TRBJ1-1	NA	TGTGCCAGCCTCAGCCCGGGGTTGCCTGAAGCTTTCTTT	CASLSPGLPEAFF
TRBV9	NA	TRBJ1-5	NA	TGTGCCAGCAGCAGTCAGGGGAGCGAGCCCCAGCATTTT	CASSSQGSEPQHF
TRBV20-1	TRBD1	TRBJ1-1	NA	TGCAGTGCAGCCGGGACAGGTGAAGCTTTCTTT	CSAAGTGEAFF
TRBV9	TRBD2	TRBJ2-3	NA	TGTGCCAGCAGCAATAGCGGGGTGTTCACAGATACGCAGTATTTT	CASSNSGVFTDTQYF
TRBV9	NA	TRBJ2-3	once	TGTGCCAGCAGCGTAGGCCCATTAGGGGTGGGTAGCACAGATACGCAGTATTTT	CASSVGPLGVGSTDTQYF